Described below is a single TCR beta chain sequence and its context. This sample is drawn from a study of blood T cell repertoires in COVID-19. Looked up from germline, CDR1 is KGHSH and CDR2 is LQKENI. Between the trimmed V and J ends, which lost 0 bases and 7 bases, there was a span of 6 bases. The length of the CDR3 is 12 residues. The repertoire was sequenced with immunoSEQ multiplex PCR; TCRdb's copy has only in-frame clones and lacks some. The sample has nearly 200,000 clones; almost 85% are singletons. The sequence was collected from a human donor with acute or convalescent COVID-19. The donor label of this sample is uncertain. Sequenced input: peripheral blood. The chain combines TRBV18 with TRBJ2-5; the D gene is possibly TRBD2 (6 bases). CDR3 DNA sequence: TGTGCCAGCTCACCACCGGGGGGGACCCAGTACTTC. Protein: CASSPPGGTQYF. The full variable domain, in which reference TRBV18 and TRBJ2-5 provide the parts outside the CDR3, is NAGVMQNPRHLVRRRGQEARLRCSPMKGHSHVYWYRQLPEEGLKFMVYLQKENIIDESGMPKERFSAEFPKEGPSILRIQQVVRGDSAAYFCASSPPGGTQYFGPGTRLLVL.